A single sample is the source of the 9 T cell receptor beta chains below, sequenced in a study of blood T cell repertoires in COVID-19. Using immunoSEQ multiplex PCR, the repertoire was profiled, and TCRdb retains in-frame clones only, with some absent. Seen here are about 170,000 clones, approximately 84% observed once, and the top ten hold less than 3%. Sequencing used peripheral blood. Every receptor here comes from a woman aged 80 or older with COVID-19, enrolled during active disease.

J is TRBJ2-7 and V is TRBV3-1 (or the pseudogene TRBV3-2), with D maybe TRBD2 (5 bases). The CDR3 is made up of 14 amino acids. CDR1 LGHDT and CDR2 YNNKEL come from the germline V gene (reference sequence). Trimming removed 2 bases from V and 3 bases from J, with 11 bases in between. The CDR3 sequence: CASSQQEAYYEQYF. The CDR3, as DNA: TGTGCCAGCAGCCAACAGGAGGCCTACTACGAGCAGTACTTC.

This CDR3 is CARKPRTSGRAYNEQFF. The CDR3 DNA reads TGTGCCAGAAAACCTCGGACTAGCGGGAGGGCCTACAATGAGCAGTTCTTC. The chain has TRBV5-3 and TRBJ2-1; 15 nucleotides match TRBD2. Being an ORF, TRBV5-3 has a function that is uncertain. The CDR3 contains 17 residues. The V and J ends lost 6 bases and 2 bases, in that order; junction bases with no gene match: 6.

In the case of this clone: This may stem from a read error, because a much larger clone lies one nucleotide away. CDR3 sequence reads: CASSFAANEQFF. CDR3 nucleotides: TGTGCCAGCAGCTTCGCAGCGAATGAGCAGTTCTTC. The chain couples TRBV7-8 to TRBJ2-1; D gene ambiguous. In germline, CDR1 is SGHVS, CDR2 FQNEAQ. This CDR3 comprises 12 residues. V was trimmed by 3 bases and J by 7 bases, leaving 7 bases between them.

This clone occurred once. The rearrangement uses TRBV6-5 and TRBJ2-1; the match to TRBD1 covers 10 bases. Per germline, CDR1 MNHEY and CDR2 SVGAGI. The CDR3 totals 13 residues. J gave up 2 bases and V 10 bases, and 2 bases lay outside the gene matches. The CDR3 nucleotides read TGTGCCATTGGACAGGGGGCCTACAATGAGCAGTTCTTC. It yields the protein CAIGQGAYNEQFF.

The V and J genes are TRBV6-5 and TRBJ2-2; D possibly corresponds to TRBD1 (6 bases). Per the germline V gene, CDR1 is MNHEY and CDR2 is SVGAGI. Trimming took off 6 bases at V and 5 bases at J, with 13 bases between the two ends. The CDR3 is 14 amino acids. In DNA form, the CDR3 reads TGTGCCAGCAGACCGGGGACACTTACCGGGGAGCTGTTTTTT. Translated: CASRPGTLTGELFF.

The rearrangement links TRBV6-5 to TRBJ1-1; no firm D call. From germline, CDR1 is MNHEY and CDR2 SVGAGI. V was cut by 5 bases and J by 7 bases, with 11 bases left in between. The CDR3 has 12 residues. CDR3 DNA sequence: TGTGCCAGCAGTCCTGTAGAGAGTGAAGCTTTCTTT. Translating it yields CASSPVESEAFF.

The chain couples TRBV6-1 to TRBJ1-2, with 8 bases lining up with TRBD1. V gave up 2 bases and J gave up 3 bases; unmatched junction bases: 5. The germline gives CDR1 MNHNS, CDR2 SASEGT. The CDR3 totals 15 residues. The CDR3 is CASSEWTGPHYGYTF. In nucleotides, the CDR3 is TGTGCCAGCAGTGAATGGACAGGGCCGCACTATGGCTACACCTTC.

The chain carries TRBV7-9 and TRBJ2-3, with TRBD1 as a possible D gene (5 bases). The CDR3 runs to 15 residues. Trimming removed 10 bases at V and 4 bases at J, with 21 bases between. Germline V gene sequence: CDR1 SEHNR, CDR2 FQNEAQ (reference sequence). The CDR3 reads CATPRTPQGADTQYF. Written as DNA, the CDR3 is TGTGCCACACCCCGGACGCCGCAAGGGGCAGATACGCAGTATTTT.

The genes are TRBV28 and TRBJ2-1; D is possibly TRBD1 (6 bases). V was pared by 6 bases and J by 13 bases, with 16 bases between. The CDR3 is made up of 12 amino acids. CDR1 and CDR2 from the germline V gene are MDHEN and SYDVKM. The CDR3 coding sequence is TGTGCCAGCAGCCAGGACAGTTTTCTCCAGTTCTTC. This codes for CASSQDSFLQFF.